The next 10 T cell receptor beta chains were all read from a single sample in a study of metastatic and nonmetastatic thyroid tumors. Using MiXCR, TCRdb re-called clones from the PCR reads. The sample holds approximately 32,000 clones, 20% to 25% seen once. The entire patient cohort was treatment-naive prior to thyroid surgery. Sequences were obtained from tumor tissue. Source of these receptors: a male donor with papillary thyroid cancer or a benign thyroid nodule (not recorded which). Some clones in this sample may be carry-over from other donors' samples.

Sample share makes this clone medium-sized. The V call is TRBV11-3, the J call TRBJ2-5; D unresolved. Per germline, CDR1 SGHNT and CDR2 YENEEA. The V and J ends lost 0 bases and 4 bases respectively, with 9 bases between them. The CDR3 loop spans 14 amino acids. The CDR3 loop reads CASSLDRSIETQYF. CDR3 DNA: TGTGCCAGCAGCTTAGATCGTAGCATAGAGACCCAGTACTTC.

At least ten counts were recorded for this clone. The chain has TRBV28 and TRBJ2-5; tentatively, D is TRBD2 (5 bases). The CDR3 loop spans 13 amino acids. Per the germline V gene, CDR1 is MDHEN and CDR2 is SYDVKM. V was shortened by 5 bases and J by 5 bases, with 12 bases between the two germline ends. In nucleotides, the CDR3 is TGTGCCAGCAGTGGGCGGAGGTGGGAGACCCAGTACTTC. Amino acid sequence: CASSGRRWETQYF. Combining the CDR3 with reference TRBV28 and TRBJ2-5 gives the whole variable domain DVKVTQSSRYLVKRTGEKVFLECVQDMDHENMFWYRQDPGLGLRLIYFSYDVKMKEKGDIPEGYSVSREKKERFSLILESASTNQTSMYLCASSGRRWETQYFGPGTRLLVL.

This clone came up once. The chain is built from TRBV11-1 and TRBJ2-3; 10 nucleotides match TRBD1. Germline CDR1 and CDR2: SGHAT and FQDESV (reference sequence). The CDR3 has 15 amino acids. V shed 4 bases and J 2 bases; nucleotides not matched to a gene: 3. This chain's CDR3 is CASSWGTGATDTQYF. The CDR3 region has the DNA TGTGCCAGCAGCTGGGGGACAGGGGCCACAGATACGCAGTATTTT.

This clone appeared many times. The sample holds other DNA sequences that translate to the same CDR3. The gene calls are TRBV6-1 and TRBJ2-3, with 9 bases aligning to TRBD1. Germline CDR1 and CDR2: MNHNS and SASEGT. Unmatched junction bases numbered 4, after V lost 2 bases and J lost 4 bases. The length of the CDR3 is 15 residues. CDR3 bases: TGTGCCAGCAGTGAAACGACAGGGGGAGCAGATACGCAGTATTTT. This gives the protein CASSETTGGADTQYF.

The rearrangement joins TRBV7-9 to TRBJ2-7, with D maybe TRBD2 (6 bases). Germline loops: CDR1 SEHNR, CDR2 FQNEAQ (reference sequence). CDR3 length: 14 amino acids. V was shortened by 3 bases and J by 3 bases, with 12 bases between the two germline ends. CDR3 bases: TGTGCCAGCAGCTTCGGGGGTGAACTCTACGAGCAGTACTTC. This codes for CASSFGGELYEQYF.

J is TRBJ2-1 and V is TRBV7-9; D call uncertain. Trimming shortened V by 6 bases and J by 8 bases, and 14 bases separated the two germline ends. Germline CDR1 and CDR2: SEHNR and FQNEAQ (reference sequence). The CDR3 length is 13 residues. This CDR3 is CASRYFTLDEQFF. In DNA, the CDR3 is TGTGCCAGCAGATACTTTACATTGGATGAGCAGTTCTTC.

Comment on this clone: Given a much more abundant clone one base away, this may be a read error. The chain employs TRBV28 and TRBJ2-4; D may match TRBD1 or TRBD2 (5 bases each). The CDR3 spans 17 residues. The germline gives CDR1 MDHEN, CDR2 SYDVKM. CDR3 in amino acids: CASSQDRGIPAKNVQYF. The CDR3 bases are TGTGCCAGCAGTCAAGACCGGGGCATCCCTGCCAAAAACGTTCAGTACTTC.

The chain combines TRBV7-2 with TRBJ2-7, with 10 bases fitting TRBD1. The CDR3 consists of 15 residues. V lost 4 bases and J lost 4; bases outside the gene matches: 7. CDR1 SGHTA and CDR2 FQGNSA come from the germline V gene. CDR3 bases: TGTGCCAGCAGCTATCGGACAGGGGGAGTGTACGAGCAGTACTTC. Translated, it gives CASSYRTGGVYEQYF.

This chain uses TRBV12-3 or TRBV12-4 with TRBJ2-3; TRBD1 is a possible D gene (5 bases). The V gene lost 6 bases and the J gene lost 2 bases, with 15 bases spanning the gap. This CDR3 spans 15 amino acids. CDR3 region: CASSSSPDITDTQYF. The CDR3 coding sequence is TGTGCCAGCAGCTCCTCCCCGGACATCACAGATACGCAGTATTTT.

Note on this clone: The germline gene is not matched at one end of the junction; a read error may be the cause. Here the CDR3 DNA reads TGTCCCAGCTCACCTAGTGGCAATCTGGACTACGAGCAGTACTTC. This translates into CPSSPSGNLDYEQYF. The rearrangement uses TRBV18 and TRBJ2-7, with D hard to call. CDR1 and CDR2 from the germline V gene are KGHSH and LQKENI. The CDR3 runs to 15 residues.